Below, 16 T cell receptor beta chains from the same sample are listed, as sequenced in a study of blood T cell repertoires in COVID-19 (TCRdb year 2020). Library preparation used the immunoSEQ multiplex PCR assay. The clones in this table, taken by TCRdb from immuneACCESS, are in-frame only. Not every clone is retained; where verified, under half of the shortfall comes from an unresolved V gene, and the cause of the rest is unknown. This sample gives approximately 300,000 clones in total; around 87% of them show up just once. The ten largest clones take up less than 6% of the sample. The material sequenced was PBMCs or T cells enriched from blood (not recorded which). These TCRs come from a woman aged 25 to 39 who had recovered from COVID-19.

The rearrangement uses TRBV4-1 and TRBJ1-5; 7 bases agree with TRBD1. CDR3 length equals 16 residues. V trimming: 3 bases; J trimming: 5 bases; junction bases outside the gene matches: 10. The germline CDR1 and CDR2 sequences are MGHRA and YSYEKL. CDR3 amino acids: CASSQTSDRRDQPQHF. The CDR3, as DNA: TGCGCCAGCAGCCAGACTTCGGACAGGAGAGATCAGCCCCAGCATTTT.

The chain links TRBV4-3 to TRBJ2-2; perhaps TRBD2 as D (5 bases). The CDR3 totals 14 residues. Germline CDR1 reads LGHNA; CDR2 reads YSLEER. V shed 6 bases and J shed 2 bases, with 10 bases lying between them. CDR3 protein: CASRGGPNTGELFF. The CDR3 DNA reads as TGCGCCAGCAGAGGAGGCCCTAACACCGGGGAGCTGTTTTTT.

The V gene is TRBV3-1 (or the pseudogene TRBV3-2), the J gene TRBJ1-1; possible D gene TRBD1, 5 bases. This CDR3 contains 15 residues. Germline V gene sequence: CDR1 LGHDT, CDR2 YNNKEL (reference sequence). Trimming took off 0 bases at V and 3 bases at J, with 11 bases between the two ends. The CDR3 DNA sequence: TGTGCCAGCAGCCAAGAAGTTGGGGCCCACACTGAAGCTTTCTTT. Residues: CASSQEVGAHTEAFF.

The chain joins TRBV7-9 to TRBJ2-2, with a possible D match to TRBD1 (6 bases). Trimming took 10 bases from V and 6 from J, leaving 18 bases between them. CDR1 is SEHNR, CDR2 FQNEAQ, per germline (reference sequence). The CDR3 totals 14 residues. In nucleotides, the CDR3 is TGTGCCATATCGTCGACAGGTCGGGCCGGGGAGCTGTTTTTT. Protein: CAISSTGRAGELFF.

The chain uses TRBV4-2 and TRBJ1-6, with a possible D match to TRBD1 (5 bases). CDR1 and CDR2 from the germline V gene are LGHNA and YNFKEQ. The germline V and J ends were trimmed by 4 bases and 9 bases, with 28 bases remaining between them. CDR3 length equals 19 residues. CDR3 nucleotides: TGTGCCAGCAGCCTCCCTTCGGGGGTAAGGGGTTTAAGTGGTTCACCCCTCCACTTT. Its protein product is CASSLPSGVRGLSGSPLHF.

The chain combines TRBV11-2 with TRBJ2-3, with TRBD2 as a possible D gene (6 bases). Germline lookup yields CDR1 SGHAT and CDR2 FQNNGV. Trimming shortened V by 3 bases and J by 0 bases, and 13 bases separated the two germline ends. The CDR3 is 16 amino acids. The CDR3 is CASSFTGDLSTDTQYF. CDR3 in DNA: TGTGCCAGCAGCTTCACGGGGGACCTTAGCACAGATACGCAGTATTTT. The complete variable domain, with remaining parts taken from reference TRBV11-2 and TRBJ2-3, reads EAGVAQSPRYKIIEKRQSVAFWCNPISGHATLYWYQQILGQGPKLLIQFQNNGVVDDSQLPKDRFSAERLKGVDSTLKIQPAKLEDSAVYLCASSFTGDLSTDTQYFGPGTRLTVL.

This clone occurred a few times. The chain uses TRBV11-2 and TRBJ2-1; possibly TRBD2 for D (5 bases). Deletions cut 5 bases from V and 4 bases from J, with 12 bases between. Germline CDR1 reads SGHAT; CDR2 reads FQNNGV. The CDR3 runs to 14 residues. CDR3 in DNA: TGTGCCAGCAGCCCCGCGGGCCGTTACAATGAGCAGTTCTTC. It specifies CASSPAGRYNEQFF.

The chain links TRBV5-5 to TRBJ1-2, with D possibly TRBD1 on 6 matching bases. The CDR3 totals 14 residues. V dropped 4 bases and J dropped 4 bases, with 14 bases sitting between them. The germline CDR1 and CDR2 sequences are SGHKS and YYEKEE (reference sequence). CDR3 protein: CASSPAQGRYGYTF. In nucleotides, the CDR3 is TGTGCCAGCAGCCCAGCTCAGGGGCGCTATGGCTACACCTTC. Looking up the rest from reference TRBV5-5 and TRBJ1-2 gives the full variable domain: DAGVTQSPTHLIKTRGQQVTLRCSPISGHKSVSWYQQVLGQGPQFIFQYYEKEERGRGNFPDRFSARQFPNYSSELNVNALLLGDSALYLCASSPAQGRYGYTFGSGTRLTVV.

The chain recombines TRBV6-1 with TRBJ2-1; the match to TRBD1 covers 10 bases. The CDR3 extends over 14 amino acids. CDR1 MNHNS and CDR2 SASEGT come from the germline V gene. V shed 3 bases and J 7 bases; nucleotides not matched to a gene: 3. Here the CDR3 DNA reads TGTGCCAGCAGTGACGGGACAGGGGAAAATGAGCAGTTCTTC. Amino acid sequence: CASSDGTGENEQFF.

The chain employs TRBV5-6 and TRBJ1-2; the D gene is possibly TRBD1 (5 bases). The CDR3 covers 13 residues. Germline lookup yields CDR1 SGHDT and CDR2 YYEEEE. With 9 bases removed from V and 0 bases from J, the gap between germline ends came to 12 bases. For the CDR3, the DNA is TGTGCCACCTGGCGGGGCCCTAACTATGGCTACACCTTC. Encoded protein: CATWRGPNYGYTF.

This clone was seen more than once but under ten times. The chain is built from TRBV19 and TRBJ1-2, with 9 bases that match TRBD1. The CDR3 extends over 14 amino acids. Germline V gene data show CDR1 as LNHDA and CDR2 as SQIVND (reference sequence). After removal of 7 bases from V and 8 bases from J, the junction contained 11 bases not matched to a gene. The CDR3 loop is CASTIPGTGKGYTF. In DNA form, the CDR3 reads TGTGCCAGTACAATACCCGGGACAGGGAAGGGCTACACCTTC.

V and J are TRBV7-2 and TRBJ1-2; TRBD1 agrees at 8 bases. The V segment lost 3 bases and the J segment 2 bases; nucleotides outside the gene matches: 5. The CDR3 is 15 residues long. CDR1 is SGHTA, CDR2 FQGNSA, per germline. CDR3 sequence: CASSLGRTGNYGYTF. The CDR3 bases are TGTGCCAGCAGCTTGGGCCGGACAGGGAACTATGGCTACACCTTC.

The CDR3 loop reads CASSYLARAMNTEAFF. Written as DNA, the CDR3 is TGTGCCAGCAGTTACTTGGCCAGGGCTATGAACACTGAAGCTTTCTTT. This sequence joins TRBV6-2 or TRBV6-3 and TRBJ1-1, with a weak D call TRBD1 (5 bases). Germline CDR1 reads MNHEY; CDR2 reads SVGEGT. This CDR3 is 16 amino acids long. The V end was cut by 1 base, the J end by 0 bases, with 12 bases between.

About this clone itself: At one end the junction does not follow the germline gene, possibly because of a read error. The chain carries TRBV28 and TRBJ2-7; D uncertain. CDR3 size: 11 residues. Looked up from germline, CDR1 is MDHEN and CDR2 is SYDVKM. CDR3 protein: CASSLGQSKSF. The CDR3, as DNA: TGTGCCAGCAGTTTAGGGCAGAGCAAGTCCTTC.

V gene TRBV27 combines with J gene TRBJ1-4, with a possible D match to TRBD1 (6 bases). V was trimmed by 1 base and J by 7 bases, leaving 13 bases between them. The germline gives CDR1 MNHEY, CDR2 SMNVEV (reference sequence). The CDR3 sequence is 15 residues long. The chain's CDR3 is CASSLYRARSEKLFF. The CDR3 region has the DNA TGTGCCAGCAGTTTATACAGGGCGAGGAGTGAAAAACTGTTTTTT.

The table lists this clone with a count of one. The chain links TRBV29-1 to TRBJ1-2, with D unclear. The CDR3 length is 12 residues. The germline V gene encodes CDR1 SQVTM and CDR2 ANQGSEA. The CDR3 bases are TGCATTGTCGAATCGTACAGCGGTGGCTACACCTTC. Translation gives CIVESYSGGYTF.